A single sample gave rise to the 10 T cell receptor beta chains below, sequenced in a study of blood T cell repertoires in COVID-19. The table came from immunoSEQ multiplex PCR; TCRdb's copy has only in-frame clones and leaves some out. The sample has about 270,000 clones, roughly nine tenths seen once; the top ten hold roughly 2.5%. The sample comprised PBMCs or T cells enriched from blood (not recorded which). The source of these receptors is a woman aged 18 to 35 who had recovered from COVID-19.

The chain couples TRBV5-1 to TRBJ1-2; D uncertain. Germline V lookup: CDR1 SGHRS, CDR2 YFSETQ. The CDR3 covers 13 residues. Trimming took 0 bases from V and 8 from J, leaving 11 bases between them. The chain's CDR3 is CASSLDDSEGYTF. CDR3 DNA sequence: TGCGCCAGCAGCTTGGACGACTCGGAGGGCTACACCTTC.

V is TRBV19 and J is TRBJ2-7; D call uncertain. Trimming took off 7 bases at V and 6 bases at J, with 22 bases between the two ends. The CDR3 spans 15 residues. CDR1 is LNHDA, CDR2 SQIVND, per germline (reference sequence). This CDR3 reads CASTPDTTLGGEQYF. In DNA, the CDR3 is TGTGCCAGTACCCCCGACACGACCTTGGGTGGCGAGCAGTACTTC. Complete variable domain (other parts from reference TRBV19 and TRBJ2-7): DGGITQSPKYLFRKEGQNVTLSCEQNLNHDAMYWYRQDPGQGLRLIYYSQIVNDFQKGDIAEGYSVSREKKESFPLTVTSAQKNPTAFYLCASTPDTTLGGEQYFGPGTRLTVT.

The chain is built from TRBV5-1 and TRBJ2-3; 8 positions match TRBD2. The germline V gene encodes CDR1 SGHRS and CDR2 YFSETQ. Trimming at V came to 4 bases and at J to 3 bases, leaving 13 bases not matched to a gene. CDR3 length: 17 residues. The CDR3 DNA sequence: TGCGCCAGCAGCCAAAATTCCGGGACTAGGGTGACAGATACGCAGTATTTT. This gives the protein CASSQNSGTRVTDTQYF. The variable domain in full, with the rest retrieved from reference TRBV5-1 and TRBJ2-3, is KAGVTQTPRYLIKTRGQQVTLSCSPISGHRSVSWYQQTPGQGLQFLFEYFSETQRNKGNFPGRFSGRQFSNSRSEMNVSTLELGDSALYLCASSQNSGTRVTDTQYFGPGTRLTVL.

The chain links TRBV3-1 (or the pseudogene TRBV3-2) to TRBJ1-2; 8 positions agree with TRBD1. This CDR3 region has 15 residues. Germline CDR1 reads LGHDT; CDR2 reads YNNKEL (reference sequence). Unmatched junction bases numbered 8, after V lost 1 base and J lost 7 bases. The CDR3 loop is CASSQGRWTGSGYTF. CDR3 coding DNA: TGTGCCAGCAGCCAAGGCCGGTGGACAGGGAGTGGCTACACCTTC.

This clone was observed a single time. The CDR3 protein is CASRSRDFRTDTQYF. CDR3 sequence (DNA): TGTGCCAGCAGATCCAGGGACTTTCGCACAGATACGCAGTATTTT. The chain couples TRBV2 to TRBJ2-3; D is perhaps TRBD2 (6 bases). This CDR3 contains 15 residues. Germline CDR1 SNHLY, CDR2 FYNNEI. Trimming removed 6 bases from V and 1 base from J, with 14 bases in between.

The J gene is TRBJ1-1, the V gene TRBV5-1, with a weak D call TRBD1 (6 bases). V lost 7 bases, J lost 0 bases, and 13 bases lay in between. Germline CDR1 SGHRS, CDR2 YFSETQ. The CDR3 consists of 14 residues. CDR3 DNA: TGCGCCAGCCGAATCGGACAGATGAACACTGAAGCTTTCTTT. Its translation is CASRIGQMNTEAFF.

The genes are TRBV7-8 and TRBJ2-5; the match to TRBD2 covers 9 bases. The CDR3 is 18 residues long. CDR1 and CDR2 from the germline V gene are SGHVS and FQNEAQ. The ends lost 5 bases at V and 5 bases at J; junction bases unmatched: 18. The CDR3 loop reads CASSTFRGASGDSETQYF. The CDR3 DNA follows: TGTGCCAGCAGCACATTCAGGGGCGCTAGCGGGGACTCGGAGACCCAGTACTTC.

The chain joins TRBV11-2 to TRBJ1-2; 7 bases agree with TRBD1. With 0 bases clipped from V and 7 bases from J, the junction kept 5 bases outside the gene matches. CDR1 is SGHAT and CDR2 is FQNNGV in the germline V gene. The CDR3 runs 14 residues. The CDR3: CASSLDRGQSGYTF. DNA for the CDR3: TGTGCCAGCAGCTTAGATCGGGGACAGAGTGGCTACACCTTC.

This sequence joins TRBV5-1 and TRBJ1-1; D not certain. The CDR3 covers 14 residues. Germline V gene data show CDR1 as SGHRS and CDR2 as YFSETQ. Deletions cut 2 bases from V and 5 bases from J, with 13 bases between. In nucleotides, the CDR3 is TGCGCCAGCAGCTTAGACCCCCCGGGAACTGAAGCTTTCTTT. Translated: CASSLDPPGTEAFF.

J is TRBJ2-7 and V is TRBV2; possible D gene TRBD1, 6 bases. Germline CDR1 and CDR2: SNHLY and FYNNEI. There are 13 residues in the CDR3. Trimming shortened V by 7 bases and J by 4 bases, and 14 bases separated the two germline ends. The CDR3 loop is CASNQGPPYEQYF. The CDR3 coding sequence is TGTGCCAGCAATCAGGGGCCCCCTTACGAGCAGTACTTC.